These T cell receptor beta chains were read from a single sample in a study of cytomegalovirus exposure and HLA in healthy donors. Method: immunoSEQ multiplex PCR; TCRdb's copy keeps in-frame clones and lacks some. The top ten hold 5.5% to 7% of the sample, which has fewer than 85,000 clones, 60% to 85% seen once. Sequencing used PBMCs. The receptors stem from a male donor in good health and CMV-seropositive. CDR3s include the opening cysteine and the closing phenylalanine or tryptophan. A D gene is named only where the DNA matches it firmly. A row's size may be missing; if present it is once, few, many or a size class.

cdr3_nt cdr3_aa v_call d_call clone_size j_call
TGTGCCAGCAGTTACTCTTTCCTGAGCTCCTACAATGAGCAGTTCTTC CASSYSFLSSYNEQFF TRBV6-5 - - TRBJ2-1
TGTGCCAGCAGCTTGACGGCCCGGAGCACTGAAGCTTTCTTT CASSLTARSTEAFF TRBV7-2 - - TRBJ1-1
TGTGCCAGCAGTTTGAGGGGGGAGACCCAGTACTTC CASSLRGETQYF TRBV28 - - TRBJ2-5
TGTGCCAGCGGGAGAAGCTCCTACAATGAGCAGTTCTTC CASGRSSYNEQFF TRBV13 - - TRBJ2-1
TGTGCCAGCACCAATTGGGGACAGGGGAGGTGGGATGGGGCCAACGTCCTGACTTTC CASTNWGQGRWDGANVLTF TRBV28 TRBD1 - TRBJ2-6
TGTGCCAGCAGTGCCCTAGAATCCTACGAGCAGTACTTC CASSALESYEQYF TRBV2 - - TRBJ2-7
TGTGCCAGCAGCCTAATGCTGATACGACAGGGACCGGCGCCTGGAAACACCATATATTTT CASSLMLIRQGPAPGNTIYF TRBV5-5 TRBD1 - TRBJ1-3
TGCGCCAGCAGCCAAGATCCAGGGACCGGGGAGCTGTTTTTT CASSQDPGTGELFF TRBV4-1 - - TRBJ2-2
TGTGCCAGCAGCTTAGCTAGCGGGGGGGCAAATGAGCAGTTCTTC CASSLASGGANEQFF TRBV7-2 TRBD2 - TRBJ2-1
TGCGCCAGCAGCCAAGAGTTGGCCCAGGGGCGGGAGACCCAGTACTTC CASSQELAQGRETQYF TRBV4-3 - few TRBJ2-5
TGTGCCAGCTACGACAGCGACTACACCTTC CASYDSDYTF TRBV19 - - TRBJ1-2
TGTGCCAGCAGCTTACCCGGGGTACCCAATTCACCCCTCCACTTT CASSLPGVPNSPLHF TRBV5-6 - - TRBJ1-6
TGTGCTAGTGGTTTGGACGTAGCGGGGGGGAACAATGAGCAGTTCTTC CASGLDVAGGNNEQFF TRBV12-5 TRBD2 - TRBJ2-1
TGTGCCAGCAGTAGAGCGGGACCGTCCTACGAGCAGTACTTC CASSRAGPSYEQYF TRBV27 TRBD2 - TRBJ2-7
TGTGCCAGCGGAGTCCACGAGCAGTACTTC CASGVHEQYF TRBV5-5 - - TRBJ2-7
TGTGCCAGCAGCGTAGTCACAGCCACTAACTATGGCTACACCTTC CASSVVTATNYGYTF TRBV9 - once TRBJ1-2
TGCGCCAGCAGCCAAGATTTAACTAGCGGCAGAATTAGCTCCTACAATGAGCAGTTCTTC CASSQDLTSGRISSYNEQFF TRBV4-1 TRBD2 - TRBJ2-1
TGCGCCAGCAGCTACGGGGGGGCCTATGGCTACACCTTC CASSYGGAYGYTF TRBV5-1 - - TRBJ1-2
TGTGCCAGCAGCCCCAGGGACTACACCGGGGAGCTGTTTTTT CASSPRDYTGELFF TRBV7-9 - - TRBJ2-2
TGTGCCAGCAGCTCCGGGGGTTACTATGGCTACACCTTC CASSSGGYYGYTF TRBV6-5 - - TRBJ1-2
TGTGCCAGCAGTAGTCGCGCGGGAGTCCGCGGGGACAATGAGCAGTTCTTC CASSSRAGVRGDNEQFF TRBV28 TRBD2 - TRBJ2-1
TGTGCCAGCAGTTTCCCGGGACAGGGAGAGAGCACTGAAGCTTTCTTT CASSFPGQGESTEAFF TRBV2 TRBD1 - TRBJ1-1
TGTGCCAGCAGCTTGCAGGGGGCGGTCGAAAAACTGTTTTTT CASSLQGAVEKLFF TRBV5-4 TRBD1 - TRBJ1-4
TGTGCCAGCACCGGACAGGCTAACTATGGCTACACCTTC CASTGQANYGYTF TRBV6-6 TRBD1 - TRBJ1-2
TGTGCCAGCAGCGTAGGGGGCGGGACCTACGAGCAGTACTTC CASSVGGGTYEQYF TRBV9 - once TRBJ2-7
TGCGCCAGCAGCTTGGCAGGGAAGGGCTACACCTTC CASSLAGKGYTF TRBV5-1 - - TRBJ1-2
TGTGCCAGCGGGAGGGCAAGCGGGGAGCTGTTTTTT CASGRASGELFF TRBV19 TRBD2 - TRBJ2-2
TGTGCCAGCAGTTCGGCGGGGCTTTACTATGGCTACACCTTC CASSSAGLYYGYTF TRBV28 - - TRBJ1-2
TGTGCCAGCAGCGGGGGAGGGCTAACCCTCAATGAGCAGTTCTTC CASSGGGLTLNEQFF TRBV9 TRBD2 - TRBJ2-1
TGTGCCAGCAGCAGACTAGTATCTGAGCAGTTCTTC CASSRLVSEQFF TRBV7-2 - - TRBJ2-1
TGTGCCAGTAGTCCGCAAGGGGACAGGTCTGCGGCCCAGTACTTC CASSPQGDRSAAQYF TRBV19 TRBD1 - TRBJ2-5
TGTGCCAGCCAGACTAGCGGAGCGGTCAATGAGCAGTTCTTC CASQTSGAVNEQFF TRBV28 TRBD2 - TRBJ2-1
TGTGCCAGCAGCTTGGCCCTGGGGACAAGAGCTAACTATGGCTACACCTTC CASSLALGTRANYGYTF TRBV5-4 - - TRBJ1-2
TGCGCCAGCAGCCAAGAGGACAGGGGACATCAGCCCCAGCATTTT CASSQEDRGHQPQHF TRBV4-1 TRBD1 few TRBJ1-5
TGTGCCAGCAGTTCCCCGGACAATAAACACACAGATACGCAGTATTTT CASSSPDNKHTDTQYF TRBV6-5 - - TRBJ2-3
TGTGCCAGCAGCTCAGGACGGGGTTGGAAACTGTTTTTT CASSSGRGWKLFF TRBV7-9 - - TRBJ1-4
TGTGCTAGTGGTTCCGCCCCTCCTGGCGGGGTCCTCACCTACGAGCAGTACTTC CASGSAPPGGVLTYEQYF TRBV12-5 - - TRBJ2-7
TGTGCCAGCAGTTTTACCACAGGGCGCACTGAAGCTTTCTTT CASSFTTGRTEAFF TRBV27 - - TRBJ1-1
TGTGCCAGCACGGGGGGACAGGGGAGGCTAGCGGGGCGGTTGGAGCAGTTCTTC CASTGGQGRLAGRLEQFF TRBV28 - once TRBJ2-1
TGTGCCACTTCCGGGACAGGTAGCCACTCTGGGGCCAACGTCCTGACTTTC CATSGTGSHSGANVLTF TRBV28 TRBD1 few TRBJ2-6
TGTGCCAGCAGCTTGGATAACAGCTTTTTCTCCTACAATGAGCAGTTCTTC CASSLDNSFFSYNEQFF TRBV5-6 - - TRBJ2-1
TGTGCCAGCAGCCCTAGAAACACCGGGGAGCTGTTTTTT CASSPRNTGELFF TRBV7-9 - once TRBJ2-2
TGTGCCAGCAGCGTCCGTTGGCCCCTGAACACTGAAGCTTTCTTT CASSVRWPLNTEAFF TRBV11-3 - - TRBJ1-1
TGTGCCAGCCATAAGTCGTCGGGCTATGGCTACACCTTC CASHKSSGYGYTF TRBV6-1 - - TRBJ1-2
TGCAGCGTCCCGTTATTGCTCCCCACGGTGGATGAGCAGTTCTTC CSVPLLLPTVDEQFF TRBV29-1 - - TRBJ2-1
TGCGCCAGCAGGGCCCCCAGGGATGAAGCTTTCTTT CASRAPRDEAFF TRBV10-2 - - TRBJ1-1
TGCGCCAGCAGCTTGGCCATGCGGGAGGTAGTCTACGAGCAGTACTTC CASSLAMREVVYEQYF TRBV5-1 TRBD2 - TRBJ2-7
TGTGCCAGCAGCTTCACAGGGATGACAGATACGCAGTATTTT CASSFTGMTDTQYF TRBV11-3 - - TRBJ2-3
TGTGCCAGCAGTTTAGGAGGGGTAGCTTTCTTT CASSLGGVAFF TRBV27 - - TRBJ1-1